This T cell receptor (beta chain) derives from a study of blood T cell repertoires in COVID-19 (dated by TCRdb to the early 2020s). In terms of the full investigation: Collaborator samples came from the United States, Italy and Spain and covered acute and convalescent phases of COVID-19. The samples were drawn from two sources: the first 160 participants of the ongoing ImmuneRACE study, and 1,000 to 1,500 subjects contributed by 6 global collaborators. The sample metadata nearly always contained a de-identified subject ID, COVID-19 status, age in years and sex. HLA class I and class II types, where available, came from metadata supplied by the sample provider rather than from assay-based typing. The repertoires were made available in a free public database intended to serve as a resource for research on the immune response to SARS-CoV-2. Subjects who had been exposed to COVID-19, were actively infected with it, or had recovered from it provided the deeply sampled blood TCRbeta repertoires that made up the dataset. The prospective study material was composed of cDNA or gDNA derived from T cells, B-cell-depleted T cells, or PBMCs. Broad study findings and their caveats: The amount of clinical and demographic metadata varied by source and participant and was provided uncurated.

Comments on this clone: It has no known antigen specificity. Base-call qualities are not available, and no considerably larger clone is one nucleotide away.

The collaborating institutions used their own protocols to collect whole blood in K2EDTA tubes. For TCRbeta analysis, collaborator samples were shipped as frozen whole blood, as isolated PBMCs, or as DNA extracted from either sample type. Sequences MNHEY (CDR1) and SVGAGI (CDR2) are obtained from the germline V gene. From the cysteine up to the phenylalanine, the CDR3 has a length of 15 residues. Of the read, only the CDR3 DNA is kept; its 45 bases are in frame from base 1. At the junction V is shortened by 4 bases and J by 0 bases, with 9 bases in between. TCRbeta CDR3 regions were amplified from genomic DNA using the immunoSEQ Assay, a bias-controlled multiplex PCR. From the authors' description of their analysis: The number of nucleated cells in each sample was estimated by amplification of reference gene primers within the assay. To quantify the absolute abundance of each unique TCRbeta CDR3 rearrangement, sequence reads were collapsed and filtered. For each sample, productive Simpson clonality was calculated by taking the square root of Simpson's diversity index across productive rearrangements. TCRdb took this table from immuneACCESS and kept in-frame rearrangements with V and J called. Such tables lack part of the clones; where checked against another copy, unresolved V genes explain under half of the gap, and the rest is unexplained. The DNA was the basis for D and trimming; V, J and clone size are from that table. The table for this sample lists roughly 63,000 clones; roughly 74% of them were counted only once. The top ten clones comprise 28% of the sample.

Here the chain combines TRBV6-5 and TRBJ2-2, with TRBD1 perhaps the D gene, on 5 matching bases. Sequencing was done on a sample of peripheral blood. The clonotype originates from a woman of 80 years or more with acute or convalescent COVID-19. In nucleotide form, the sequence is TGTGCCAGCAGTTGGGGCAGCGCGAACACCGGGGAGCTGTTTTTT. It encodes CASSWGSANTGELFF.